These T cell receptor beta chains were read from a single sample in a study of T-cell reconstitution after alpha-beta-depleted transplantation in children. In TCRdb, the PCR reads were re-called with MiXCR into one record per CDR3 protein. This sample carries 500,000 to 600,000 distinct CDR3 sequences, about 16% of them seen once, and the ten largest clones take more than 2.5%. The sequences come from PBMCs from the stem cell graft donor, collected from the stem cell graft. These receptors originate from a human donor who donated a stem cell graft to a child with acute lymphoblastic leukemia. Each CDR3 is given with its conserved first and last residue. Each record gives: J gene, V gene, CDR3 protein.

j_call: TRBJ2-1
v_call: TRBV5-1
cdr3_aa: CASSLGGGITYNEQFF

j_call: TRBJ2-1
v_call: TRBV11-3
cdr3_aa: CASSWEKHTEQFF

j_call: TRBJ2-5
v_call: TRBV20-1
cdr3_aa: CSAHRTGKGETQYF

j_call: TRBJ1-1
v_call: TRBV5-1
cdr3_aa: CASSLDEDSLNTEAFF

j_call: TRBJ1-1
v_call: TRBV20-1
cdr3_aa: CSARVVAGNTEAFF

j_call: TRBJ2-1
v_call: TRBV10-3
cdr3_aa: CARSTSGRFYNEQFF

j_call: TRBJ2-3
v_call: TRBV4-2
cdr3_aa: CASSQDIGRWSGGSTDTQYF

j_call: TRBJ2-1
v_call: TRBV12-3/TRBV12-4
cdr3_aa: CASSLTNEQFF

j_call: TRBJ2-7
v_call: TRBV15
cdr3_aa: CATSRGRDRVQQQYF

j_call: TRBJ2-5
v_call: TRBV20-1
cdr3_aa: CSARSSGSLTETQYF

j_call: TRBJ1-1
v_call: TRBV12-3/TRBV12-4
cdr3_aa: CASSLAPRPSGGKEKNEAFF

j_call: TRBJ1-3
v_call: TRBV4-1
cdr3_aa: CASTQDVGSGDSGNTIYF

j_call: TRBJ1-6
v_call: TRBV5-1
cdr3_aa: CASSLVGGPLHF

j_call: TRBJ1-1
v_call: TRBV15
cdr3_aa: CATTARGGGNTEAFF

j_call: TRBJ2-1
v_call: TRBV5-1
cdr3_aa: CASSLIRTSGIHNEQFF

j_call: TRBJ1-1
v_call: TRBV7-9
cdr3_aa: CVSPRRPNTEAFF

j_call: TRBJ2-5
v_call: TRBV9
cdr3_aa: CASSVGAGSEETQYF

j_call: TRBJ2-1
v_call: TRBV4-1
cdr3_aa: CASNDRNRGNEQFF

j_call: TRBJ2-1
v_call: TRBV5-6
cdr3_aa: CASSKDYSLQFF

j_call: TRBJ2-7
v_call: TRBV4-1
cdr3_aa: CASSQMGGRGEQYF

j_call: TRBJ2-5
v_call: TRBV5-1
cdr3_aa: CASAEQGVRYPQYF

j_call: TRBJ2-1
v_call: TRBV5-1
cdr3_aa: CASSFPASATYNEQFF

j_call: TRBJ2-3
v_call: TRBV4-1
cdr3_aa: CASTQLAGVGNTQYF

j_call: TRBJ1-3
v_call: TRBV7-2
cdr3_aa: CASSLADWGHSGNTIYF

j_call: TRBJ1-1
v_call: TRBV18
cdr3_aa: CASSTGANTEAFF

j_call: TRBJ2-4
v_call: TRBV15
cdr3_aa: CATSSPKNIQYF

j_call: TRBJ1-5
v_call: TRBV12-3/TRBV12-4
cdr3_aa: CASSPGGTVNQPQHF

j_call: TRBJ2-1
v_call: TRBV23-1
cdr3_aa: CASKAEQFF

j_call: TRBJ1-1
v_call: TRBV12-3/TRBV12-4
cdr3_aa: CASSVGAEAFF

j_call: TRBJ1-4
v_call: TRBV4-1
cdr3_aa: CASSQVPMAEEKLFF

j_call: TRBJ1-2
v_call: TRBV12-3/TRBV12-4
cdr3_aa: CASSESYGYTF

j_call: TRBJ2-7
v_call: TRBV11-2
cdr3_aa: CASSLVGNGAYEQYF

j_call: TRBJ1-1
v_call: TRBV5-5
cdr3_aa: CASSSGQTEAFF

j_call: TRBJ2-1
v_call: TRBV29-1
cdr3_aa: CSSEREQGDEQFF

j_call: TRBJ1-1
v_call: TRBV30
cdr3_aa: CAWSVDRVEAFF

j_call: TRBJ1-1
v_call: TRBV5-6
cdr3_aa: CASSSPIGQVNFMNTEAFF

j_call: TRBJ2-1
v_call: TRBV3-1
cdr3_aa: CASSRRDRENEQFF

j_call: TRBJ2-7
v_call: TRBV7-7
cdr3_aa: CASSLGVAGGYEQYF

j_call: TRBJ2-1
v_call: TRBV5-1
cdr3_aa: CASSLVFLTTSGYNEQFF

j_call: TRBJ1-2
v_call: TRBV27
cdr3_aa: CASSPQGAADPGYTF

j_call: TRBJ2-7
v_call: TRBV28
cdr3_aa: CASRNPSAPYEQYF

j_call: TRBJ2-3
v_call: TRBV5-6
cdr3_aa: CASSLPATADTQYF

j_call: TRBJ2-7
v_call: TRBV10-3
cdr3_aa: CAISQGTSGRKQYEQYF

j_call: TRBJ2-5
v_call: TRBV7-9
cdr3_aa: CASSPIEETQYF

j_call: TRBJ1-1
v_call: TRBV7-9
cdr3_aa: CASSPTGGGEAFF

j_call: TRBJ2-1
v_call: TRBV6-1
cdr3_aa: CASSPASGRAGDWEQFF

j_call: TRBJ2-1
v_call: TRBV7-8
cdr3_aa: CASSLVPGQYNEQFF

j_call: TRBJ2-7
v_call: TRBV6-4
cdr3_aa: CASGEGGPRNEQYF

j_call: TRBJ2-7
v_call: TRBV5-6
cdr3_aa: CASSLWTQPSPYEQYF

j_call: TRBJ2-7
v_call: TRBV12-3/TRBV12-4
cdr3_aa: CASRQTGGVDEQYF

j_call: TRBJ2-1
v_call: TRBV5-1
cdr3_aa: CASSLDGKAYNEQFF

j_call: TRBJ2-2
v_call: TRBV10-3
cdr3_aa: CAILAGPAGTGELFF

j_call: TRBJ2-7
v_call: TRBV4-1
cdr3_aa: CASSQDASGFPYEQYF

j_call: TRBJ2-2
v_call: TRBV7-3
cdr3_aa: CASSAGTSGRWLASGELFF

j_call: TRBJ2-5
v_call: TRBV12-3/TRBV12-4
cdr3_aa: CASSLDRLAGSTQYF

j_call: TRBJ2-5
v_call: TRBV11-2
cdr3_aa: CASSRPDPGLAGVETQYF

j_call: TRBJ2-1
v_call: TRBV5-1
cdr3_aa: CASSLTGANNEQFF

j_call: TRBJ2-1
v_call: TRBV5-1
cdr3_aa: CASSSPSGRFSYNEQFF

j_call: TRBJ2-2
v_call: TRBV6-5
cdr3_aa: CASSSPPEAGGPDGELFF

j_call: TRBJ2-1
v_call: TRBV29-1
cdr3_aa: CSVWTSGRRSNEQFF